These T cell receptor beta chains were read from a single sample in a study of CD8 T cells in ankylosing spondylitis. MiXCR was run by TCRdb on the 5' RACE reads, yielding one entry per CDR3 protein. The sample holds 100,000 to 150,000 distinct CDR3 sequences, roughly a tenth seen once. Sequencing input: blood, either unsorted or a sorted T cell fraction (not recorded which). The origin of the receptors is a male donor with ankylosing spondylitis or in good health (not recorded which). CDR3s include the opening cysteine and the closing phenylalanine or tryptophan. Fields, in order: D gene, J gene, clone size, CDR3 length, V gene, CDR3 DNA, CDR3 protein. The D gene is left open where the match is weak. Clone size is stated in some rows and not others, as once, few, many or a class when expanded.

D gene: TRBD1
J gene: TRBJ2-3
clone size: many
CDR3 length: 15
V gene: TRBV7-2
CDR3 DNA: TGTGCCAGCAGCTTAGAGGGCAGGGGGACAGATACGCAGTATTTT
CDR3 protein: CASSLEGRGTDTQYF

D gene: TRBD1
J gene: TRBJ2-3
clone size: many
CDR3 length: 15
V gene: TRBV5-1
CDR3 DNA: TGCGCCAGCAGCTTGGACAGGGGTAGTTCGGATACGCAGTATTTT
CDR3 protein: CASSLDRGSSDTQYF

D gene: TRBD1
J gene: TRBJ1-2
clone size: few
CDR3 length: 13
V gene: TRBV5-5
CDR3 DNA: TGTGCCAGCAGCACCGGGACAGGCGACGGCTACACCTTC
CDR3 protein: CASSTGTGDGYTF

D gene: .
J gene: TRBJ2-1
clone size: many
CDR3 length: 13
V gene: TRBV12-3/TRBV12-4
CDR3 DNA: TGTGCCAGCAGTGAGTTCAAGGGCAATGAGCAGTTCTTC
CDR3 protein: CASSEFKGNEQFF

D gene: TRBD2
J gene: TRBJ2-1
clone size: many
CDR3 length: 15
V gene: TRBV10-3
CDR3 DNA: TGTGCCACCGGGACTAGCGGGAGCTCCTACAATGAGCAGTTCTTC
CDR3 protein: CATGTSGSSYNEQFF

D gene: TRBD1
J gene: TRBJ2-1
clone size: many
CDR3 length: 17
V gene: TRBV20-1
CDR3 DNA: TGCAGTGCTAGATTAAGAACGGGACAGAGCTCCTACAATGAGCAGTTCTTC
CDR3 protein: CSARLRTGQSSYNEQFF

D gene: .
J gene: TRBJ1-2
clone size: many
CDR3 length: 11
V gene: TRBV6-5
CDR3 DNA: TGTGCCAGCAGTTACGAGGGGCCCTACACCTTC
CDR3 protein: CASSYEGPYTF

D gene: .
J gene: TRBJ1-1
clone size: .
CDR3 length: 13
V gene: TRBV6-1
CDR3 DNA: TGTGCCACCGCTGTAACACTGACAGGTGAAGCTTTCTTT
CDR3 protein: CATAVTLTGEAFF

D gene: .
J gene: TRBJ2-4
clone size: many
CDR3 length: 17
V gene: TRBV7-8
CDR3 DNA: TGTGCCAGCAGCTTATCTGCGGGGGCTATAACCAAAAACATTCAGTACTTC
CDR3 protein: CASSLSAGAITKNIQYF

D gene: .
J gene: TRBJ1-3
clone size: few
CDR3 length: 17
V gene: TRBV4-1
CDR3 DNA: TGCGCCAGCAGCCAAGAGCCCGTTCGGAGTTTAGGAAACACCATATATTTT
CDR3 protein: CASSQEPVRSLGNTIYF

D gene: .
J gene: TRBJ2-7
clone size: many
CDR3 length: 13
V gene: TRBV5-1
CDR3 DNA: TGCGCCAGCAGCTTGGCAGGTCGCTCCGAGCAGTACTTC
CDR3 protein: CASSLAGRSEQYF

D gene: TRBD2
J gene: TRBJ2-1
clone size: many
CDR3 length: 16
V gene: TRBV5-4
CDR3 DNA: TGTGCCAGCACCACGTGGGCCCTAGCGGGAGCAAATGAGCAGTTCTTC
CDR3 protein: CASTTWALAGANEQFF

D gene: TRBD2
J gene: TRBJ2-3
clone size: few
CDR3 length: 14
V gene: TRBV12-3/TRBV12-4
CDR3 DNA: TGTGCCAGCGGGTATAGCGGGAGGCTAGATACGCAGTATTTT
CDR3 protein: CASGYSGRLDTQYF

D gene: .
J gene: TRBJ2-3
clone size: many
CDR3 length: 12
V gene: TRBV10-3
CDR3 DNA: TGTGCCATCACTACTGGAGGAGATACGCAGTATTTT
CDR3 protein: CAITTGGDTQYF

D gene: TRBD1
J gene: TRBJ1-6
clone size: many
CDR3 length: 15
V gene: TRBV7-2
CDR3 DNA: TGTGCCAGCAGCCTACGAACAGGGGGCGAATCACCCCTCCACTTT
CDR3 protein: CASSLRTGGESPLHF

D gene: TRBD1
J gene: TRBJ1-6
clone size: .
CDR3 length: 14
V gene: TRBV20-1
CDR3 DNA: TGCAGTGCTAGACTGGGACAGATTAATTCACCCCTCCACTTT
CDR3 protein: CSARLGQINSPLHF

D gene: .
J gene: TRBJ2-3
clone size: many
CDR3 length: 14
V gene: TRBV12-3/TRBV12-4
CDR3 DNA: TGTGCCAGCAGTTTTGACAGAAGCACAGATACGCAGTATTTT
CDR3 protein: CASSFDRSTDTQYF

D gene: .
J gene: TRBJ2-5
clone size: many
CDR3 length: 11
V gene: TRBV20-1
CDR3 DNA: TGCAGTGCTACCGCTCAAGAGACCCAGTACTTC
CDR3 protein: CSATAQETQYF

D gene: .
J gene: TRBJ1-5
clone size: many
CDR3 length: 14
V gene: TRBV20-1
CDR3 DNA: TGCAGTGCTACTTACAGAAATAGCAATCAGCCCCAGCATTTT
CDR3 protein: CSATYRNSNQPQHF

D gene: TRBD2
J gene: TRBJ2-1
clone size: .
CDR3 length: 15
V gene: TRBV11-3
CDR3 DNA: TGTGCCAGCAGCTCGGGACTAGCGACATACAATGAGCAGTTCTTC
CDR3 protein: CASSSGLATYNEQFF

D gene: TRBD1
J gene: TRBJ1-2
clone size: few
CDR3 length: 14
V gene: TRBV7-9
CDR3 DNA: TGTGCCAGCAGCTTAACAGGGGCCAACTATGGCTACACCTTC
CDR3 protein: CASSLTGANYGYTF

D gene: TRBD1
J gene: TRBJ2-6
clone size: many
CDR3 length: 17
V gene: TRBV20-1
CDR3 DNA: TGCAGTGCTGCGAACAGGGACAGGGGGCCTGGGGCCAACGTCCTGACTTTC
CDR3 protein: CSAANRDRGPGANVLTF

D gene: .
J gene: TRBJ2-3
clone size: many
CDR3 length: 14
V gene: TRBV2
CDR3 DNA: TGTGCCAGCAAGGCGTCACTGAGCATAGATACGCAGTATTTT
CDR3 protein: CASKASLSIDTQYF

D gene: .
J gene: TRBJ2-7
clone size: many
CDR3 length: 12
V gene: TRBV29-1
CDR3 DNA: TGCAGCGTTATATTGGGGTCCTACGAGCAGTACTTC
CDR3 protein: CSVILGSYEQYF

D gene: .
J gene: TRBJ1-5
clone size: few
CDR3 length: 14
V gene: TRBV6-1
CDR3 DNA: TGTGCCAGCCAACTGCGGGCCGGCAATCAGCCCCAGCATTTT
CDR3 protein: CASQLRAGNQPQHF

D gene: TRBD2
J gene: TRBJ2-3
clone size: many
CDR3 length: 19
V gene: TRBV20-1
CDR3 DNA: TGCAGTGCTAGAGATCGATTAGCGGGAGGGCCGATTATGACAGATACGCAGTATTTT
CDR3 protein: CSARDRLAGGPIMTDTQYF

D gene: TRBD1
J gene: TRBJ2-4
clone size: many
CDR3 length: 13
V gene: TRBV28
CDR3 DNA: TGTGCCAGCAGCCCACCTGACAGGGACATTCAGTACTTC
CDR3 protein: CASSPPDRDIQYF

D gene: .
J gene: TRBJ2-7
clone size: .
CDR3 length: 14
V gene: TRBV12-3/TRBV12-4
CDR3 DNA: TGTGCCAGCAGTTTAGGAGTATTGGGCTACGAGCAGTACTTC
CDR3 protein: CASSLGVLGYEQYF

D gene: .
J gene: TRBJ2-1
clone size: many
CDR3 length: 14
V gene: TRBV5-1
CDR3 DNA: TGCGCCAGCAGCTTGGTTTCAGGGTTCGATGAGCAGTTCTTC
CDR3 protein: CASSLVSGFDEQFF

D gene: .
J gene: TRBJ2-2
clone size: many
CDR3 length: 15
V gene: TRBV6-2/TRBV6-3
CDR3 DNA: TGTGCCAGCAGTTATGCTGGGGCGGACACCGGGGAGCTGTTTTTT
CDR3 protein: CASSYAGADTGELFF

D gene: .
J gene: TRBJ1-2
clone size: .
CDR3 length: 13
V gene: TRBV6-1
CDR3 DNA: TGTGCCAGCAGCGACAGCGTTAACTATGGCTACACCTTC
CDR3 protein: CASSDSVNYGYTF

D gene: .
J gene: TRBJ1-5
clone size: .
CDR3 length: 16
V gene: TRBV20-1
CDR3 DNA: TGCTGTGCTAGAGTGGCAGGGGTATTAAGCAATCAGCCCCAGCATTTT
CDR3 protein: CCARVAGVLSNQPQHF

D gene: .
J gene: TRBJ2-2
clone size: many
CDR3 length: 14
V gene: TRBV18
CDR3 DNA: TGTGCCAGCTCACCTCAGACGAGCACCGGGGAGCTGTTTTTT
CDR3 protein: CASSPQTSTGELFF

D gene: TRBD2
J gene: TRBJ2-5
clone size: few
CDR3 length: 15
V gene: TRBV27
CDR3 DNA: TGTGCCAGCAGTTTTTGGAGCGGGAGTAGAGAGACCCAGTACTTC
CDR3 protein: CASSFWSGSRETQYF

D gene: TRBD1
J gene: TRBJ2-5
clone size: .
CDR3 length: 15
V gene: TRBV7-2
CDR3 DNA: TGTGCCAGCAGCTTAGGGACAGGGCGACAAGAGACCCAGTACTTC
CDR3 protein: CASSLGTGRQETQYF

D gene: .
J gene: TRBJ2-7
clone size: many
CDR3 length: 13
V gene: TRBV29-1
CDR3 DNA: TGCAGCGTTGTTAAGGGAGACTCCTACGAGCAGTACTTC
CDR3 protein: CSVVKGDSYEQYF

D gene: .
J gene: TRBJ1-2
clone size: many
CDR3 length: 14
V gene: TRBV29-1
CDR3 DNA: TGCAGCGTTGCGAGGGGGGCTGGTAACTATGGCTACACCTTC
CDR3 protein: CSVARGAGNYGYTF

D gene: .
J gene: TRBJ2-5
clone size: few
CDR3 length: 14
V gene: TRBV5-1
CDR3 DNA: TGCGCCAGCAGCTTCGCCTGGGGGGCAGAGACCCAGTACTTC
CDR3 protein: CASSFAWGAETQYF

D gene: .
J gene: TRBJ2-3
clone size: many
CDR3 length: 13
V gene: TRBV29-1
CDR3 DNA: TGCAGCGTTGAACCAGGTCTCGCAGATACGCAGTATTTT
CDR3 protein: CSVEPGLADTQYF

D gene: TRBD2
J gene: TRBJ2-3
clone size: .
CDR3 length: 16
V gene: TRBV18
CDR3 DNA: TGTGCCAGCCCAACGGAGGCGGGAGGGCCAACAGATACGCAGTATTTT
CDR3 protein: CASPTEAGGPTDTQYF

D gene: .
J gene: TRBJ1-6
clone size: many
CDR3 length: 15
V gene: TRBV7-2
CDR3 DNA: TGTGCCAGCAGCGGGCAGGGGCGGGATAATTCACCCCTCCACTTT
CDR3 protein: CASSGQGRDNSPLHF

D gene: .
J gene: TRBJ2-5
clone size: many
CDR3 length: 15
V gene: TRBV15
CDR3 DNA: TGTGCCACCAGCAGAGATCAGGGCGGACAAGAGACCCAGTACTTC
CDR3 protein: CATSRDQGGQETQYF

D gene: .
J gene: TRBJ2-5
clone size: many
CDR3 length: 15
V gene: TRBV5-1
CDR3 DNA: TGCGCCAGCAGCTTGCAGTTAGGGCACGCAGAGACCCAGTACTTC
CDR3 protein: CASSLQLGHAETQYF

D gene: TRBD1
J gene: TRBJ2-5
clone size: many
CDR3 length: 15
V gene: TRBV5-1
CDR3 DNA: TGCGCCAGCAGCGACCCCGGGACAGGGACTTTGGCCCAGTACTTC
CDR3 protein: CASSDPGTGTLAQYF

D gene: TRBD2
J gene: TRBJ2-5
clone size: many
CDR3 length: 14
V gene: TRBV5-1
CDR3 DNA: TGCGCCAGCTCGGCTAGCGGAACCCAAGAGACCCAGTACTTC
CDR3 protein: CASSASGTQETQYF

D gene: TRBD1
J gene: TRBJ2-7
clone size: few
CDR3 length: 12
V gene: TRBV6-5
CDR3 DNA: TGTGCCAGCAGTAGGACAGGGTTCGAGCAGTACTTC
CDR3 protein: CASSRTGFEQYF

D gene: .
J gene: TRBJ2-1
clone size: few
CDR3 length: 13
V gene: TRBV5-1
CDR3 DNA: TGCGCCAGCACCCGAACCAGAGGCAATGAGCAGTTCTTC
CDR3 protein: CASTRTRGNEQFF

D gene: TRBD2
J gene: TRBJ2-3
clone size: .
CDR3 length: 15
V gene: TRBV19
CDR3 DNA: TGTGCCAGTAGTATTTCGGAGCGGGAGGGCCGGCCGCAGTATTTT
CDR3 protein: CASSISEREGRPQYF

D gene: TRBD1
J gene: TRBJ2-5
clone size: many
CDR3 length: 13
V gene: TRBV29-1
CDR3 DNA: TGCAGCGCCACGGGACAGGCAAAAGAGACCCAGTACTTC
CDR3 protein: CSATGQAKETQYF

D gene: .
J gene: TRBJ2-5
clone size: .
CDR3 length: 15
V gene: TRBV11-2
CDR3 DNA: TGTGCCAGCAGCTTATCCCTACGCCCTGGGGTGACCCAGTACTTC
CDR3 protein: CASSLSLRPGVTQYF